The rows below give T cell receptor beta chains drawn from one sample of a study of T-cell memory formation after mild COVID-19. TCRdb re-called the 5' RACE reads through MiXCR, storing one row per CDR3 protein. The data contain about 290,000 distinct CDR3 sequences, approximately 16% of them singletons. The source material was PBMCs or a T cell subset sorted from them (not recorded which). These receptors all stem from a man younger than 35 who had mild COVID-19 (a few samples of this study predate the infection). Cell type and time point are not known. Both conserved end residues are part of each CDR3. Fields, in order: V gene, clone size, J gene, D gene, CDR3 protein, CDR3 DNA. The D gene is left open where the match is weak. Clone size appears in some rows only: once, few, many, or a class for an expanded clone.

V gene: TRBV12-3/TRBV12-4; clone size: many; J gene: TRBJ2-2; D gene: TRBD1; CDR3 protein: CASSQTGFGGELFF; CDR3 DNA: TGTGCCAGCAGCCAGACAGGGTTCGGCGGGGAGCTGTTTTTT
V gene: TRBV11-2; clone size: few; J gene: TRBJ2-3; D gene: TRBD2; CDR3 protein: CASSRGAGGLTDTQYF; CDR3 DNA: TGTGCCAGCAGCCGCGGTGCGGGGGGCCTCACAGATACGCAGTATTTT
V gene: TRBV4-3; clone size: few; J gene: TRBJ1-2; D gene: TRBD1; CDR3 protein: CASSQGPGQGLPYGYTF; CDR3 DNA: TGCGCCAGCAGCCAAGGGCCTGGACAGGGATTGCCCTATGGCTACACCTTC
V gene: TRBV7-6; clone size: few; J gene: TRBJ1-5; D gene: .; CDR3 protein: CASIWGARTLSRPQHF; CDR3 DNA: TGTGCCAGCATCTGGGGGGCTCGTACCCTCTCGAGGCCCCAGCATTTT
V gene: TRBV25-1; clone size: .; J gene: TRBJ1-1; D gene: .; CDR3 protein: CASSEGSRNMNTEAFF; CDR3 DNA: TGTGCCAGCAGTGAAGGCTCGAGGAATATGAACACTGAAGCTTTCTTT
V gene: TRBV27; clone size: .; J gene: TRBJ2-7; D gene: TRBD1; CDR3 protein: CASSSSGGKLEQYF; CDR3 DNA: TGTGCCAGCAGTTCATCAGGGGGCAAACTGGAGCAGTACTTC
V gene: TRBV7-9; clone size: many; J gene: TRBJ1-2; D gene: .; CDR3 protein: CASSLAGPSHGYTF; CDR3 DNA: TGTGCCAGCAGCTTAGCCGGCCCTAGCCATGGCTACACCTTC
V gene: TRBV5-1; clone size: few; J gene: TRBJ2-1; D gene: .; CDR3 protein: CASSFGTNEQFF; CDR3 DNA: TGCGCCAGCAGCTTCGGCACCAATGAGCAGTTCTTC
V gene: TRBV5-1; clone size: many; J gene: TRBJ2-3; D gene: TRBD1; CDR3 protein: CASSLAGQRTDTQYF; CDR3 DNA: TGCGCCAGCAGCTTGGCGGGACAGCGCACAGATACGCAGTATTTT
V gene: TRBV6-5; clone size: many; J gene: TRBJ2-3; D gene: TRBD1; CDR3 protein: CASSYTGAGDTQYF; CDR3 DNA: TGTGCCAGCAGTTACACAGGGGCGGGAGATACGCAGTATTTT
V gene: TRBV27; clone size: few; J gene: TRBJ2-3; D gene: .; CDR3 protein: CASSLFVGGRADTQYF; CDR3 DNA: TGTGCCAGCAGTTTATTTGTCGGGGGACGGGCAGATACGCAGTATTTT
V gene: TRBV12-3/TRBV12-4; clone size: .; J gene: TRBJ1-5; D gene: .; CDR3 protein: CASSLGFGFQPQHF; CDR3 DNA: TGTGCCAGCAGTTTAGGGTTTGGATTCCAGCCCCAGCATTTT
V gene: TRBV7-2; clone size: few; J gene: TRBJ2-5; D gene: TRBD2; CDR3 protein: CASSAGLVQETQYF; CDR3 DNA: TGTGCCAGCAGCGCCGGACTAGTCCAAGAGACCCAGTACTTC
V gene: TRBV27; clone size: .; J gene: TRBJ2-1; D gene: .; CDR3 protein: CASSLWSVSRHEQFF; CDR3 DNA: TGTGCCAGCAGTTTATGGTCGGTAAGCCGGCATGAGCAGTTCTTC
V gene: TRBV6-5; clone size: few; J gene: TRBJ2-5; D gene: .; CDR3 protein: CASSYSGSRGRETQYF; CDR3 DNA: TGTGCCAGCAGTTACTCTGGGTCGAGAGGAAGGGAGACCCAGTACTTC
V gene: TRBV6-8; clone size: few; J gene: TRBJ2-7; D gene: TRBD1; CDR3 protein: CASSFTTGGYEQYF; CDR3 DNA: TGTGCCAGCAGTTTTACGACAGGGGGCTACGAGCAGTACTTC
V gene: TRBV11-2; clone size: .; J gene: TRBJ2-5; D gene: TRBD2; CDR3 protein: CASSPRGGETQYF; CDR3 DNA: TGTGCCAGCAGCCCCCGGGGGGGAGAGACCCAGTACTTC
V gene: TRBV6-5; clone size: few; J gene: TRBJ1-1; D gene: .; CDR3 protein: CASSYQGWNTEAFF; CDR3 DNA: TGTGCCAGCAGTTACCAGGGATGGAACACTGAAGCTTTCTTT
V gene: TRBV11-2; clone size: .; J gene: TRBJ2-3; D gene: .; CDR3 protein: CASRGEGPSPYTQYF; CDR3 DNA: TGTGCCAGCCGCGGCGAGGGGCCGTCCCCGTATACGCAGTATTTT
V gene: TRBV6-6; clone size: few; J gene: TRBJ1-1; D gene: TRBD1; CDR3 protein: CASTNKGAGKNTEAFF; CDR3 DNA: TGTGCCAGCACCAACAAGGGGGCAGGAAAGAACACTGAAGCTTTCTTT
V gene: TRBV5-1; clone size: .; J gene: TRBJ2-3; D gene: .; CDR3 protein: CASSLAWGRRQVSSTDTQYF; CDR3 DNA: TGCGCCAGCAGCTTGGCGTGGGGAAGGCGACAGGTATCTAGCACAGATACGCAGTATTTT